The rows below give T cell receptor beta chains drawn from one sample of a study of cytomegalovirus exposure and HLA in healthy donors. Assay: immunoSEQ multiplex PCR; the TCRdb copy retains only in-frame clones and omits some. The sample holds about 130,000 clones, roughly 85% seen once. The specimen sequenced was PBMCs. The receptors shown here come from a middle-aged man in good health and CMV-seronegative. CDR3s include the opening cysteine and the closing phenylalanine or tryptophan. The D gene is left open where the match is weak. The size entry is marked missing in some rows and otherwise reads once, few, many or a size class.

.,TRBV5-1,TRBJ1-2,.,TGCGCCAGCAGCTTGGGGCCGTCTGGCTACACCTTC,CASSLGPSGYTF
.,TRBV2,TRBJ2-5,.,TGTGCCAGCAGTGAAGCGCTTCGAGGCAGAGAAGAGACCCAGTACTTC,CASSEALRGREETQYF
.,TRBV7-2,TRBJ1-1,.,TGTGCCAGCAGCTTAATGGCGGGGGGGAACACTGAAGCTTTCTTT,CASSLMAGGNTEAFF
TRBD1,TRBV2,TRBJ1-2,.,TGTGCCAGCAGGGAGCAGACAGGGGATAACTATGGCTACACCTTC,CASREQTGDNYGYTF
TRBD2,TRBV7-2,TRBJ2-1,.,TGTGCCAGCAGCCCTAGCGGGGGATACCACAATGAGCAGTTCTTC,CASSPSGGYHNEQFF
.,TRBV9,TRBJ1-2,.,TGTGCCAGCAGCGTAGGGGGGAACAGGGATGGCTACACCTTC,CASSVGGNRDGYTF
TRBD2,TRBV11-2,TRBJ2-1,.,TGTGCCAGCAGCTTAGAGTTAGCGGGAGATTGGGATGAGCAGTTCTTC,CASSLELAGDWDEQFF
.,TRBV5-1,TRBJ1-2,few,TGCGCCAGCAGCTTGGGCCAGGATGGTAACTATGGCTACACCTTC,CASSLGQDGNYGYTF
TRBD2,TRBV14,TRBJ2-7,.,TGTGCCAGCCCCTCCGGGACTACAGAGCAGTACTTC,CASPSGTTEQYF
TRBD1,TRBV5-6,TRBJ2-1,.,TGTGCCAACAGCTCGACAGGGGCTAGGGGACCCGGAGGCAATGAGCAGTTCTTC,CANSSTGARGPGGNEQFF
.,TRBV5-5,TRBJ2-7,.,TGTGCCAGCAGCCCCCCCCGGGGATCCTACGAGCAGTACTTC,CASSPPRGSYEQYF
.,TRBV27,TRBJ2-2,.,TGTGCCAGCAGCCAGGGACTGAACACCGGGGAGCTGTTTTTT,CASSQGLNTGELFF
.,TRBV18,TRBJ2-7,.,TGTGCCAGCTCACCCCGCGGAGGGACCGAGCAGTACTTC,CASSPRGGTEQYF
.,TRBV9,TRBJ1-1,.,TGTGCCAGCAGCCCCTGGCGGAGGGCGGGGACTGAAGCTTTCTTT,CASSPWRRAGTEAFF
TRBD1,TRBV18,TRBJ1-4,.,TGTGCCAGCTCACCAGACAGGGGAGGAAGGGAAAAACTGTTTTTT,CASSPDRGGREKLFF
TRBD1,TRBV7-9,TRBJ2-5,.,TGTGCCAGCAGCTCTTCAGGGGGCAGGGAGACCCAGTACTTC,CASSSSGGRETQYF
.,TRBV30,TRBJ2-3,.,TGTGCCTGGAGTGCAACAGATACGCAGTATTTT,CAWSATDTQYF
TRBD1,TRBV5-4,TRBJ1-2,few,TGTGCCAGCAGCCCCCAGGACAGGGTGCATGGCTACACCTTC,CASSPQDRVHGYTF
.,TRBV11-2,TRBJ2-7,.,TGTGCCAGCAGCTTAGACAGGGTCTACGAGCAGTACTTC,CASSLDRVYEQYF
.,TRBV9,TRBJ2-1,.,TGTGCCAGCAGCGTTAGCGGAGTCGCCTACAATGAGCAGTTCTTC,CASSVSGVAYNEQFF
.,TRBV5-1,TRBJ2-1,few,TGCGCCAGCAGCTCGACGGGATACAATGAGCAGTTCTTC,CASSSTGYNEQFF
.,TRBV6-6,TRBJ2-7,.,TGTGCCAGCAGCCAGGCTGCTCCGCCCTACGAGCAGTACTTC,CASSQAAPPYEQYF
.,TRBV28,TRBJ1-1,once,TGTGCCAGCAGTTTAAGGGGCGCAGCCGCTTTCTTT,CASSLRGAAAFF
.,TRBV9,TRBJ2-3,.,TGTGCCAGCAGCCCCCACAGGGTTGGGGATACGCAGTATTTT,CASSPHRVGDTQYF
.,TRBV11-2,TRBJ2-7,.,TGTGCCAGCAGCTTAGGGGCAGGGGGGTACTACGAGCAGTACTTC,CASSLGAGGYYEQYF
.,TRBV19,TRBJ1-1,.,TGTGCCAGTAGTAGAGGACAACCGATCTTTGAAGCTTTCTTT,CASSRGQPIFEAFF
TRBD1,TRBV6-6,TRBJ2-7,.,TGTGCCAGCAGCCCCAGGACGACAGGGCACGACGAGCAGTACTTC,CASSPRTTGHDEQYF
.,TRBV7-9,TRBJ2-3,.,TGTGCCAGCAGCAGACAGGTGACAGATACGCAGTATTTT,CASSRQVTDTQYF
TRBD1,TRBV9,TRBJ2-7,.,TGTGCCAGCAGCGTCGGGACAGGGATCTACGAGCAGTACTTC,CASSVGTGIYEQYF
TRBD1,TRBV28,TRBJ2-5,few,TGTGCCAGCCGGCAGGGGGCACGGGAGACCCAGTACTTC,CASRQGARETQYF
TRBD1,TRBV25-1,TRBJ2-2,.,TGTGCCAGCGTCGGACAGGCCGGGGAGCTGTTTTTT,CASVGQAGELFF
TRBD1,TRBV30,TRBJ1-1,.,TGTGCCTGGAGTGGCCCCGACAGGGTGGCTGAAGCTTTCTTT,CAWSGPDRVAEAFF
.,TRBV2,TRBJ2-7,.,TGTGCCAGCAGTGAAGGGACGATTAGCGGAAGCTCCTACGAGCAGTACTTC,CASSEGTISGSSYEQYF
TRBD2,TRBV7-8,TRBJ2-3,few,TGTGCCAGCAGCCCCCAGGGACTAGCGGGAAGCACAGATACGCAGTATTTT,CASSPQGLAGSTDTQYF
.,TRBV19,TRBJ2-1,.,TGTGCCAGTACCCTCCGGCCCGGGGGCAATGAGCAGTTCTTC,CASTLRPGGNEQFF
.,TRBV9,TRBJ2-6,.,TGTGCCAGCAACACACGGAGCTCTGGGGCCAACGTCCTGACTTTC,CASNTRSSGANVLTF
TRBD2,TRBV18,TRBJ2-1,.,TGTGCCAGCTCACCACTAGTCGGGTCAGCGGGAGGCTATGAGCAGTTCTTC,CASSPLVGSAGGYEQFF
.,TRBV28,TRBJ1-5,few,TGTGCCAGCAGTTTGTGGGGGGATAGCAATCAGCCCCAGCATTTT,CASSLWGDSNQPQHF
.,TRBV2,TRBJ2-1,few,TGTGCCAGCAGTGAATCTGGGCCTGTTGAGCAGTTCTTC,CASSESGPVEQFF
.,TRBV28,TRBJ1-5,.,TGTGCCAGCAGGGCGAGTCGGGATCAGCCCCAGCATTTT,CASRASRDQPQHF
.,TRBV2,TRBJ1-4,.,TGTGCCAGCAGTGAAATCGCCGTGAGAGCGAATGAAAAACTGTTTTTT,CASSEIAVRANEKLFF
.,TRBV5-6,TRBJ1-2,.,TGTGCCAGCAGCTTGGCTCACCAGGTATATGGCTACACCTTC,CASSLAHQVYGYTF
.,TRBV18,TRBJ1-1,.,TGTGCCAGCTCACAGGACAGTTTGAACACTGAAGCTTTCTTT,CASSQDSLNTEAFF